The text below deals with one T cell receptor (beta chain). The CDR3 length is 16 residues. Losses at the gene ends were 7 bases for V and 1 base for J; bases not matched to a gene: 10. Germline loops: CDR1 LNHDA, CDR2 SQIVND (reference sequence). This sample is drawn from a study of cytomegalovirus exposure and HLA in healthy donors. Assay used: immunoSEQ multiplex PCR; TCRdb lists only in-frame clones, some missing. This table has roughly 150,000 clones, around 89% appearing once. This TCR derives from a man younger than 35 in good health and CMV-seronegative. Sequenced material: PBMCs. This sequence joins TRBV19 and TRBJ1-5; 7 bases are shared with TRBD1. The CDR3 sequence is CASTKDRVGSNQPQHF. Written as DNA, the CDR3 is TGTGCCAGTACCAAAGACAGGGTTGGGAGCAATCAGCCCCAGCATTTT. The whole variable domain, filled in from reference TRBV19 and TRBJ1-5, reads DGGITQSPKYLFRKEGQNVTLSCEQNLNHDAMYWYRQDPGQGLRLIYYSQIVNDFQKGDIAEGYSVSREKKESFPLTVTSAQKNPTAFYLCASTKDRVGSNQPQHFGDGTRLSIL.